These T cell receptor beta chains were read from a single sample in a study of T-cell memory formation after mild COVID-19. TCRdb re-called the 5' RACE reads with MiXCR, one entry per CDR3 protein. The sample yields 350,000 to 450,000 distinct CDR3 sequences, approximately 20% seen once. Sequences were obtained from PBMCs or a T cell subset sorted from them (not recorded which). The receptors stem from an adult woman who had mild COVID-19 (a few samples of this study predate the infection). Cell type and time point are not known. CDR3s include the opening cysteine and the closing phenylalanine or tryptophan. Fields, in order: CDR3 protein, CDR3 DNA, V gene, J gene, clone size, D gene. The D gene is left open where the match is weak. Size tells how often a clone was seen (once, few, many) or the class of an expanded clone, and some rows leave it out.

CDR3aa: CASSSPRGANTEAFF; CDR3nt: TGTGCCAGCAGTTCCCCCCGAGGGGCAAACACTGAAGCTTTCTTT; v_gene: TRBV6-6; j_gene: TRBJ1-1; abundance: NA; d_gene: NA
CDR3aa: CASSQEGGPTYEQYF; CDR3nt: TGCGCCAGCAGCCAAGAGGGGGGGCCCACCTACGAGCAGTACTTC; v_gene: TRBV4-1; j_gene: TRBJ2-7; abundance: few; d_gene: NA
CDR3aa: CASSLQMEGGSGANVLTF; CDR3nt: TGTGCCAGCAGCTTACAAATGGAGGGGGGCTCTGGGGCCAACGTCCTGACTTTC; v_gene: TRBV7-2; j_gene: TRBJ2-6; abundance: few; d_gene: NA
CDR3aa: CASSHRRGNTGELFF; CDR3nt: TGTGCCAGCAGCCACAGGAGGGGGAACACCGGGGAGCTGTTTTTT; v_gene: TRBV3-1; j_gene: TRBJ2-2; abundance: NA; d_gene: NA
CDR3aa: CASSFGLASYNEQFF; CDR3nt: TGTGCCAGCAGTTTCGGACTAGCCTCCTACAATGAGCAGTTCTTC; v_gene: TRBV7-2; j_gene: TRBJ2-1; abundance: NA; d_gene: TRBD2
CDR3aa: CSARVGGVTSTDTQYF; CDR3nt: TGCAGTGCTAGAGTCGGCGGGGTCACTAGCACAGATACGCAGTATTTT; v_gene: TRBV20-1; j_gene: TRBJ2-3; abundance: NA; d_gene: NA
CDR3aa: CANGQSLPYNEQFF; CDR3nt: TGTGCCAACGGACAGTCCCTACCGTACAATGAGCAGTTCTTC; v_gene: TRBV12-3/TRBV12-4; j_gene: TRBJ2-1; abundance: NA; d_gene: NA
CDR3aa: CASSLTVDKGYTF; CDR3nt: TGCGCCAGCAGCTTAACAGTGGATAAAGGCTACACCTTC; v_gene: TRBV5-1; j_gene: TRBJ1-2; abundance: NA; d_gene: NA
CDR3aa: CSVDKTNTGELFF; CDR3nt: TGCAGCGTTGATAAGACGAACACCGGGGAGCTGTTTTTT; v_gene: TRBV29-1; j_gene: TRBJ2-2; abundance: few; d_gene: NA
CDR3aa: CASSLRDPRTQYF; CDR3nt: TGTGCCAGCAGCTTGCGGGACCCGAGGACCCAGTACTTC; v_gene: TRBV7-8; j_gene: TRBJ2-5; abundance: few; d_gene: NA
CDR3aa: CASSFSGGLNTGELFF; CDR3nt: TGTGCCAGCAGCTTTAGCGGGGGCCTGAACACCGGGGAGCTGTTTTTT; v_gene: TRBV5-8; j_gene: TRBJ2-2; abundance: NA; d_gene: TRBD2
CDR3aa: CASSQDSAGKIINTEAFF; CDR3nt: TGTGCCAGCAGCCAAGATTCGGCAGGGAAGATCATTAACACTGAAGCTTTCTTT; v_gene: TRBV14; j_gene: TRBJ1-1; abundance: NA; d_gene: NA
CDR3aa: CASSLTQFTEQFF; CDR3nt: TGTGCCAGCAGCTTAACCCAGTTTACTGAGCAGTTCTTC; v_gene: TRBV7-3; j_gene: TRBJ2-1; abundance: few; d_gene: NA
CDR3aa: CASSWTSGSSETQYF; CDR3nt: TGCGCCAGCAGCTGGACTAGCGGGAGTAGTGAGACCCAGTACTTC; v_gene: TRBV5-1; j_gene: TRBJ2-5; abundance: NA; d_gene: TRBD2